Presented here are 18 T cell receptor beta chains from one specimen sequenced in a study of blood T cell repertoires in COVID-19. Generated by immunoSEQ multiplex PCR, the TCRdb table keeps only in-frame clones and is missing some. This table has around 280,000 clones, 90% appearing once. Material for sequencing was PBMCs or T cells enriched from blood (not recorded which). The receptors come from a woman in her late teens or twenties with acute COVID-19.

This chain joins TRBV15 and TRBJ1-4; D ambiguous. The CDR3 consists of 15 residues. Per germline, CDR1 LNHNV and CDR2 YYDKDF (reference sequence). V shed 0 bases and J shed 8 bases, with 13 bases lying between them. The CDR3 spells CATSRDMVAGEKLFF. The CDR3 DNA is TGTGCCACCAGCAGAGATATGGTGGCAGGAGAAAAACTGTTTTTT.

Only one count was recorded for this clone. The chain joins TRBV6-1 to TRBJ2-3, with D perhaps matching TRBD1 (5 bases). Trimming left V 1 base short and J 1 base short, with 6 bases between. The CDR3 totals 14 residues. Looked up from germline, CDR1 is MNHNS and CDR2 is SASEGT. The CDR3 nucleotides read TGTGCCAGCAGTGAAGTCAGGGGCACAGATACGCAGTATTTT. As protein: CASSEVRGTDTQYF.

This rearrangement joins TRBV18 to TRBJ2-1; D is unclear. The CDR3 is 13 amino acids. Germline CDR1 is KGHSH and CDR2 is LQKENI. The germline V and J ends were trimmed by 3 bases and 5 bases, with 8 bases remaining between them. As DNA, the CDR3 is TGTGCCAGCTCACCTCGACTCGACAATGAGCAGTTCTTC. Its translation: CASSPRLDNEQFF.

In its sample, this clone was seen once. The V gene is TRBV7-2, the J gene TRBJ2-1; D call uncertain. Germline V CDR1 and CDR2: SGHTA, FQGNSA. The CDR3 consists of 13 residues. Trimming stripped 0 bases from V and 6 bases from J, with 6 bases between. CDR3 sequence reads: CASSLARFNEQFF. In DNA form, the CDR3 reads TGTGCCAGCAGCTTAGCCAGGTTCAATGAGCAGTTCTTC.

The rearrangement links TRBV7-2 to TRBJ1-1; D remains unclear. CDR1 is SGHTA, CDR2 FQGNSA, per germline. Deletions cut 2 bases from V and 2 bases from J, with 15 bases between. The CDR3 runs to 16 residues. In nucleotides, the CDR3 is TGTGCCAGCAGCTTATCTGGACGGGGTCGAAACACTGAAGCTTTCTTT. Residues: CASSLSGRGRNTEAFF.

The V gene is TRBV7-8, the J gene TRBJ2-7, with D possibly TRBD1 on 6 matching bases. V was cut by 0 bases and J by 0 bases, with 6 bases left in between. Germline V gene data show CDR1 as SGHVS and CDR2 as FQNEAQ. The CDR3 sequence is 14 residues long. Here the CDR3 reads CASSLAGHSYEQYF. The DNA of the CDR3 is TGTGCCAGCAGCTTAGCGGGACACTCCTACGAGCAGTACTTC. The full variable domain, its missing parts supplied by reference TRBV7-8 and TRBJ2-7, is GAGVSQSPRYKVAKRGQDVALRCDPISGHVSLFWYQQALGQGPEFLTYFQNEAQLDKSGLPSDRFFAERPEGSVSTLKIQRTQQEDSAVYLCASSLAGHSYEQYFGPGTRLTVT.

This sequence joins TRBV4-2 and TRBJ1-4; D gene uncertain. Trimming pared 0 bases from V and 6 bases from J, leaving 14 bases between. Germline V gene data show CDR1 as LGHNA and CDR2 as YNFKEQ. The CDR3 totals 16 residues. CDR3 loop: CASSQDFRGADEKLFF. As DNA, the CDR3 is TGTGCCAGCAGCCAAGATTTTCGCGGAGCCGATGAAAAACTGTTTTTT.

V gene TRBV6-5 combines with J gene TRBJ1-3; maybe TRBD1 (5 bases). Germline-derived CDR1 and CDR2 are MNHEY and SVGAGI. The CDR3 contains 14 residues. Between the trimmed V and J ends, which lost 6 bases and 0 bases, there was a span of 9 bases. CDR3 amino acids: CASSRAYSGNTIYF. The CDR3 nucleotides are TGTGCCAGCAGCAGGGCTTACTCTGGAAACACCATATATTTT.

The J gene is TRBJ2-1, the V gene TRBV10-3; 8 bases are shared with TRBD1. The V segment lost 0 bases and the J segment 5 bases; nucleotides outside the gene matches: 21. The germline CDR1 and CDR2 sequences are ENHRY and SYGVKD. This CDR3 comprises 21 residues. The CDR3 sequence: CAISESSPLQVSRTGNNEQFF. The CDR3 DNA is TGTGCCATCAGTGAGTCGTCGCCGCTCCAAGTCTCCAGGACAGGGAACAATGAGCAGTTCTTC.

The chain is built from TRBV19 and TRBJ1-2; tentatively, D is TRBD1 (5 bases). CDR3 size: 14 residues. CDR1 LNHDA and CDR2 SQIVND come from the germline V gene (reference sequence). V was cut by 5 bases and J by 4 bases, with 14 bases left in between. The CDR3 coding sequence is TGTGCCAGTAGTGCCCGGGGGACCAGCTATGGCTACACCTTC. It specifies CASSARGTSYGYTF. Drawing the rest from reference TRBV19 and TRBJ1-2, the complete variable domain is DGGITQSPKYLFRKEGQNVTLSCEQNLNHDAMYWYRQDPGQGLRLIYYSQIVNDFQKGDIAEGYSVSREKKESFPLTVTSAQKNPTAFYLCASSARGTSYGYTFGSGTRLTVV.

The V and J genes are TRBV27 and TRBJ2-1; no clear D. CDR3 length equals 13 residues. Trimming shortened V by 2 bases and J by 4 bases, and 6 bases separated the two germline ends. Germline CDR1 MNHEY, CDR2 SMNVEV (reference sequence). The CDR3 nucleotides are TGTGCCAGCAGTTTAGCACAGTACAATGAGCAGTTCTTC. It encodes CASSLAQYNEQFF.

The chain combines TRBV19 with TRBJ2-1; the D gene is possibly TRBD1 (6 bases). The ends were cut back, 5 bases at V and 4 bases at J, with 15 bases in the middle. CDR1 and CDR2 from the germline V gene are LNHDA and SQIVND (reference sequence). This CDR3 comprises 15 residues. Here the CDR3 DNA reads TGTGCCAGTAGTGGGCCCGGACAGTATTACAATGAGCAGTTCTTC. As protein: CASSGPGQYYNEQFF.

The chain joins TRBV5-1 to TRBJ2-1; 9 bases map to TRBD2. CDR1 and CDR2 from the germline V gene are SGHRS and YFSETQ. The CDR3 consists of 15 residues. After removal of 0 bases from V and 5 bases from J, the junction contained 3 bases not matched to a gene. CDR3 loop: CASSLGSGRNNEQFF. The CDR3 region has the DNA TGCGCCAGCAGCTTGGGGAGCGGGAGGAACAATGAGCAGTTCTTC.

The chain's CDR3 is CSVEETGGYGYTF. For the CDR3, the DNA is TGCAGCGTTGAAGAGACAGGGGGCTATGGCTACACCTTC. This chain uses TRBV29-1 with TRBJ1-2, with 9 nucleotides matching TRBD1. After removal of 0 bases from V and 4 bases from J, the junction contained 0 bases not matched to a gene. Germline V gene data show CDR1 as SQVTM and CDR2 as ANQGSEA. CDR3 length: 13 amino acids.

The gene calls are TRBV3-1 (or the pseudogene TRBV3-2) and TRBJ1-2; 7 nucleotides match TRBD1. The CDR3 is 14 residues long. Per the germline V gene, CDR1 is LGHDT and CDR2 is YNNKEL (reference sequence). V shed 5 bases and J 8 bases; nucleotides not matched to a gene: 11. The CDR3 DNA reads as TGTGCCAGCAGCAGAAACACAGGGGTCTTAGGCTACACCTTC. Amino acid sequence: CASSRNTGVLGYTF.

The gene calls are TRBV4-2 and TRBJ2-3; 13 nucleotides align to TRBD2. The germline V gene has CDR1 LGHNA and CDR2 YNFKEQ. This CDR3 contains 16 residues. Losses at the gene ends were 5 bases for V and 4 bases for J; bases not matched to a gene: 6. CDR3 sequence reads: CASSKGLAGNADTQYF. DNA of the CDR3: TGTGCCAGCAGCAAGGGACTAGCGGGAAATGCAGATACGCAGTATTTT.

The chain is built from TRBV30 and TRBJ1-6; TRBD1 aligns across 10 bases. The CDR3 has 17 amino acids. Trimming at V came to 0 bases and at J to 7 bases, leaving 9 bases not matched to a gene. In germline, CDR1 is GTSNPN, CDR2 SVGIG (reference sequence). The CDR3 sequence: CAWSVPRDRGPNSPLHF. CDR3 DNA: TGTGCCTGGAGTGTACCTCGGGACAGGGGACCGAATTCACCCCTCCACTTT.

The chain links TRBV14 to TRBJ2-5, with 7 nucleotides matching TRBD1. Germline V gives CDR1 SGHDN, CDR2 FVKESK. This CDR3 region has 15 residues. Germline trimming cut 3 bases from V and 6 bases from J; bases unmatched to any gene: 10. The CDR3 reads CASSHRQGVRKTQYF. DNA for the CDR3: TGTGCCAGCAGCCACCGACAGGGCGTTCGGAAGACCCAGTACTTC.